This TCR beta chain was documented in a study of T cell responses to AZD1222 COVID-19 vaccine. The study, taken as a whole, reports: Without day 14 samples, only post-peak T cell repertoires were studied. Donors in the cohort were predominantly white British and more often female, and clonal diversity was possibly underestimated.

The germline V gene encodes CDR1 SGHDT and CDR2 YYEEEE. V was cut by 3 bases and J by 4 bases, with 14 bases left in between. The CDR3 is 15 residues long. About this clone: Its antigen is not identified.

Profiling relied on immunoSEQ multiplex PCR, and the TCRdb table lists in-frame clones only, not all of them. This sample has some 180,000 clones, with 94% found just once. The clonotype was recovered from an adult who received the AZD1222 COVID-19 vaccine. The input for sequencing was peripheral blood, taken 28 days after the second AZD1222 dose. The chain employs TRBV5-6 and TRBJ2-1; D might be TRBD2 (5 bases). CDR3 bases: TGTGCCAGCAGCTCATTAAGAGGGTTTTACAATGAGCAGTTCTTC. It encodes CASSSLRGFYNEQFF.